This T cell receptor beta chain appears in the sequencing data of a study of T cells in Graves' hyperthyroidism and ophthalmopathy. Study at large: Peripheral blood was taken when the disease was first diagnosed, before any treatment began.

Active moderate-to-severe ophthalmopathy, Clinical Activity Score at least 3, NOSPECS at least 4, under 3 months' duration. Diagnostic assessment was based on clinical symptoms, serum thyroxine and TRAb, thyroid ultrasound and orbital computed tomography. Study results and caveats: Within blood appeared most thyroid clonotypes that had expanded above 0.001.

The CDR3 runs 13 residues. The V gene end was trimmed by 4 bases and the J gene end by 6 bases; junction bases not matched to a gene: 6. Germline CDR1 KGHSH, CDR2 LQKENI. Many counts were recorded for this clonotype. Its target is unknown. Amplified regions were TCR beta CDR3 sequences from RNA transcripts. In the first-round RT-PCR of the TCR CDR3, the HTBI primer set was used. TCRdb ran MiXCR on the multiplex PCR reads and lists one entry per CDR3 protein. The table records approximately 300,000 distinct CDR3 sequences, roughly 19% of them present only once. The TCR originated in a man aged 45-60 years with Graves' ophthalmopathy. This sequence joins TRBV18 and TRBJ2-7; 7 bases align to TRBD1. The sequenced material came from blood. The DNA for the CDR3 is TGTGCCAGCTCACAGGCACAGGGGCGCGAGCAGTACTTC. It is translated as CASSQAQGREQYF.